One T cell receptor beta chain is described in this entry. Its antigen remains unidentified. No much larger clone is present one base from it, and per-base qualities are unavailable. This entry belongs to a study of PD-1 blockade in classical Hodgkin lymphoma (dated by TCRdb to about 2020). In terms of the full investigation: Nivolumab dosing was 3 mg/kg intravenously every 2 weeks, continuing until either disease progression or unacceptable toxicity. A peripheral blood immune signature of response to PD-1 blockade in classical Hodgkin lymphoma was defined using TCR beta sequencing and CyTOF.

The sample's time point label is to be understood as: cycle 2 day 1 (C2D1) of nivolumab. Relapse after autologous stem cell transplantation had occurred in all trial patients, and cohorts A, B and C were distinguished by prior brentuximab vedotin exposure. The trial cohort comprised a few dozen patients with relapsed/refractory classical Hodgkin lymphoma whose best overall responses were complete response, partial response or progressive disease. Trial patients were treated with single-agent nivolumab in the multi-cohort phase II CheckMate 205 trial. An independent review committee assessed best overall response by applying the 2007 International Working Group response criteria. Trial PBMCs were obtained immediately prior to nivolumab initiation (C1D1) and on therapy at cycle 2 day 1 and cycle 4 day 1. After peripheral blood was drawn into 8 mL Vacutainer Cell Preparation Tubes, PBMCs were isolated by centrifugation and then cryopreserved.

Study-wide conclusions, independent of this receptor: Patients starting nivolumab less than 1 year after ASCT had lower diversity and were excluded from later analyses to avoid confounding by immune reconstitution. Baseline diversity similar to that of newly diagnosed patients was observed in trial patients achieving complete response, whereas significantly lower diversity was observed in partial responders and progressors. The study covered only a single clinical trial cohort, and the causes of the repertoire differences, possibly disease activity or prior therapy, were still not defined. By C4D1, a significant rise was seen in CD4+ TCR diversity but not in CD8+ TCR diversity (p=0.0027 vs p=0.16), and the rise was most apparent among complete responders (p=0.02). Baseline TCR diversity was reported to be lower in newly diagnosed patients than in healthy donors, and even lower in relapsed/refractory patients.

Genomic DNA was extracted with the Qiagen DNeasy kit from unsorted PBMCs and from negatively selected CD4+ and CD8+ fractions. Using primers that anneal to V and J segments, immunoSEQ multiplex PCR amplified the TCR beta CDR3 regions. A synthetic immune receptor repertoire was used to minimize amplification bias, and any residual bias was removed computationally once sequencing was done. The study's own analysis went as follows. Custom Python scripts were used to quantify repertoire diversity as the Shannon entropy index. Unsorted, CD4+ and CD8+ repertoires were analyzed separately, except in combined analyses where CD4+ and CD8+ sequences were merged in silico. A clone counted as expanded when the clone's frequency after treatment rose at least 2-fold relative to C1D1, and clones undetected at baseline were given a pseudocount of 0.5. Singleton clones were defined as clones with 0 or 1 copy at C1D1, and non-singleton clones were defined as clones with 2 or more copies. Clones expanded in unsorted samples were labelled as CD4+, CD8+ or unknown by matching protein sequences in sorted samples from the same patient. Wilcoxon tests were applied to paired samples to test diversity changes from C1D1 to C4D1. Here the immuneACCESS table is served through TCRdb, limited to in-frame sequences with V and J called. Missing clones are a known gap in these copies; in checked studies unresolved V genes cover under half, and the rest lacks a known reason. That table is the source of V, J and clone size, and D and trimming were worked out from the DNA. Here the sample has 20,000 to 25,000 clones; 77% occur a single time. Of the sample, roughly 40% falls within the top ten clones.

The trim is 0 bases for V and 5 bases for J, with a gap of 13 bases between the germline ends. The CDR3, cysteine through phenylalanine, is 15 amino acids long. Only the CDR3 part of the read is kept: 45 bases, read in frame from the first base. As encoded in the germline V gene, CDR1 is LGHNA while CDR2 is YSLEER. The clonotype originates from a human donor with classical Hodgkin lymphoma. The starting material was peripheral blood mononuclear cells (PBMCs), obtained before the second cycle of nivolumab. Recombination linked TRBV4-3 to TRBJ1-2; too little of a D gene remains to name it. The sequenced DNA is TGCGCCAGCAGCCAAGACCCCGGAGGGATATATGGCTACACCTTC. It specifies CASSQDPGGIYGYTF.